The source of this T cell receptor beta chain is a study of shared clonotypes between healthy human individuals. In the study overall: Donor composition was a couple of women and a few men, aged 18 to 49.

Study observations and caveats: Unshared clonotypes carried lower generation probabilities than those common to all four donors. With few donors, the genetic and exposure-history diversity represented was limited.

The CDR3 runs 12 residues. Per the germline V gene, CDR1 is LNHDA and CDR2 is SQIVND (reference sequence). V lost 5 bases, J lost 6 bases, and 11 bases lay in between. Produced via immunoSEQ multiplex PCR; TCRdb's table is partial and in-frame only. This sample has over a million clones, with about four fifths found just once. This clone was recorded only once. Its antigen remains unknown. V is TRBV19 and J is TRBJ2-7; no reliable D call. Specimen: memory CD4+ T cells from PBMCs. Subset reported: CD45RA-negative fraction. The source is a man in his late teens or twenties in good health. Some clones in this sample may be carry-over from other donors' samples. The chain's CDR3 is CASSLRYGEQYF. The CDR3 coding sequence is TGTGCCAGTAGTCTTCGGTACGGCGAGCAGTACTTC.